Detailed here is one TCR beta chain. Its matching antigen is unknown. The record originates from a study of beta chain features in type 1 diabetes. This CDR3 spans 14 amino acids. The ends were cut back, 6 bases at V and 7 bases at J, with 13 bases in the middle. Germline loops: CDR1 MNHEY, CDR2 SVGAGI. Via the markers CD45RO/CCR7/CD25/CD127/CD95/CD27, stem cell-like memory, regulatory, central memory and naive CD4+ cells were sorted. What was sequenced were expressed TCRB transcripts, since all of the isolated RNA had been reverse transcribed. Repertoires were generated with immunoSEQ multiplex PCR, while TCRdb's copy carries only in-frame clones and drops some. The table records fewer than 25,000 clones, about 53% of them present only once. The study's findings and limits: VDJ junctions from type 1 diabetes patients carried fewer insertions and larger deletions. A definitive answer on HLA type influencing TCRB rearrangement was not reached here.

The sequencing input was stem cell memory CD4+ T cells from blood. The rearrangement links TRBV6-5 to TRBJ1-6, with D tentatively TRBD1 (6 bases). This receptor was obtained from a man aged 18-30 years in good health. The CDR3 loop reads CASSPETGNSPLHF. For the CDR3, the DNA is TGTGCCAGCAGCCCCGAGACAGGCAATTCACCCCTCCACTTT.